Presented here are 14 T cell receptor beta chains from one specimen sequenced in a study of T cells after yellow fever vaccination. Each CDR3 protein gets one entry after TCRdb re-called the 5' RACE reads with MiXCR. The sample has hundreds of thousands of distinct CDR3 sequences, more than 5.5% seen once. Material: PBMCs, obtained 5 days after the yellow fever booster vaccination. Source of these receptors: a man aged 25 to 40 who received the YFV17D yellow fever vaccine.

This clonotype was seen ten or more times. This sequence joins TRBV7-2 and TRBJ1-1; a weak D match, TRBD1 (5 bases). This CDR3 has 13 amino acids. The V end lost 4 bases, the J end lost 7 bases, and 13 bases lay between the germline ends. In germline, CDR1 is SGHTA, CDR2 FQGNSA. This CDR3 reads CASSSGAGFEAFF. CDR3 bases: TGTGCCAGCAGCTCCGGGGCGGGGTTTGAAGCTTTCTTT.

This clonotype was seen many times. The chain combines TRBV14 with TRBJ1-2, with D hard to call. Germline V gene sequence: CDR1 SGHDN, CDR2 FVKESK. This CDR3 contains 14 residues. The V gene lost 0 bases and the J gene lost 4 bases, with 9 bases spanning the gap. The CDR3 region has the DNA TGTGCCAGCAGCCAAGATCCGAGCCCCTATGGCTACACCTTC. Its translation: CASSQDPSPYGYTF.

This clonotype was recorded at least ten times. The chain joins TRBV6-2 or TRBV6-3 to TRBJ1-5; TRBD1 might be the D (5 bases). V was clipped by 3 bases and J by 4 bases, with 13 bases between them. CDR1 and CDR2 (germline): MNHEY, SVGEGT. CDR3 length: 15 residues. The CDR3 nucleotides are TGTGCCAGCAGTTATCTCGCGACAGTGAATCAGCCCCAGCATTTT. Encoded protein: CASSYLATVNQPQHF.

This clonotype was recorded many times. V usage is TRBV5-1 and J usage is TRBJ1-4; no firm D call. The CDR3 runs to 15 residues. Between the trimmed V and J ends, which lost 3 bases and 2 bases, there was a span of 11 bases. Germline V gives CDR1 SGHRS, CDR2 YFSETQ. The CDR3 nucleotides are TGCGCCAGCAGCTGGTCAGGCGGGACTAATGAAAAACTGTTTTTT. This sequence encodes CASSWSGGTNEKLFF.

In DNA form, the CDR3 reads TGTGCCAGCAGTGGTGGGGGGTCCTACAATGAGCAGTTCTTC. Its protein product is CASSGGGSYNEQFF. V is TRBV7-7 and J is TRBJ2-1; maybe TRBD2 (6 bases). CDR3 length: 14 residues. CDR1 is SSHAT, CDR2 FNYEAQ, per germline (reference sequence). Trimming removed 6 bases from V and 1 base from J, with 10 bases in between.

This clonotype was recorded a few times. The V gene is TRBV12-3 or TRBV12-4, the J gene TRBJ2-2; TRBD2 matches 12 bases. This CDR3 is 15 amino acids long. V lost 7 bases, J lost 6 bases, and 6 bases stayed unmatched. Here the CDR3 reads CASNGRLAGAGELFF. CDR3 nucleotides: TGTGCCAGCAACGGAAGACTAGCGGGAGCCGGGGAGCTGTTTTTT.

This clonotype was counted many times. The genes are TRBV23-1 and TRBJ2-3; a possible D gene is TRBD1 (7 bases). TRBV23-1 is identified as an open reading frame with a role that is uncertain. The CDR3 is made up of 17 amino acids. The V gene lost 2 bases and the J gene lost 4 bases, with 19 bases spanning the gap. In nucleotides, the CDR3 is TGCGCCAGCAGTCAAGGCTCACTCAGGGGGGACGCAGATACGCAGTATTTT. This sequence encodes CASSQGSLRGDADTQYF.

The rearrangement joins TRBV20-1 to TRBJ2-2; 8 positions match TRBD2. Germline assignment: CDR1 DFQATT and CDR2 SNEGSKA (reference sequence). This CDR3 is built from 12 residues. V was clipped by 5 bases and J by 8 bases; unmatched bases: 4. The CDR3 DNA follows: TGCAGTGCTCCGGGGGGGTTGGGGGAGCTGTTTTTT. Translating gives CSAPGGLGELFF.

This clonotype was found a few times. As DNA, the CDR3 is TGTGCCAGCAGTGATCCCGGGAGACGGACAGATACGCAGTATTTT. This sequence encodes CASSDPGRRTDTQYF. The J gene is TRBJ2-3, the V gene TRBV25-1, with a possible D match to TRBD2 (6 bases). CDR1 and CDR2 (germline): MGHDK, SYGVNS. The CDR3 extends over 15 amino acids. V was trimmed by 3 bases and J by 3 bases, leaving 13 bases between them.

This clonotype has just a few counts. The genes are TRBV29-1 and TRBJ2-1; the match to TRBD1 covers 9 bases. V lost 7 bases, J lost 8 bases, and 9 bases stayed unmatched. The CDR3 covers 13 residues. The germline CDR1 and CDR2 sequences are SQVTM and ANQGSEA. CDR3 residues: CSGWGQGEDEQFF. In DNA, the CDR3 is TGCAGCGGTTGGGGACAGGGTGAGGATGAGCAGTTCTTC.

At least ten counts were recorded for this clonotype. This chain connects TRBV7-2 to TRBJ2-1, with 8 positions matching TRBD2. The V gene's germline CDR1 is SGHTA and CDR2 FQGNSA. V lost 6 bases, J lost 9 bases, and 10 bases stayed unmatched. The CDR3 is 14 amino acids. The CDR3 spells CASRFGGGWLEQFF. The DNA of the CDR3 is TGTGCCAGCAGGTTCGGGGGGGGATGGCTTGAGCAGTTCTTC.

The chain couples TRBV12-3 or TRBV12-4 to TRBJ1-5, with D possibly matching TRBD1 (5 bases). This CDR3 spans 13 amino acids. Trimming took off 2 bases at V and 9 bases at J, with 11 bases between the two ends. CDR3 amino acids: CASSLWETVPQHF. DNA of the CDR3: TGTGCCAGCAGTTTATGGGAGACAGTGCCCCAGCATTTT.

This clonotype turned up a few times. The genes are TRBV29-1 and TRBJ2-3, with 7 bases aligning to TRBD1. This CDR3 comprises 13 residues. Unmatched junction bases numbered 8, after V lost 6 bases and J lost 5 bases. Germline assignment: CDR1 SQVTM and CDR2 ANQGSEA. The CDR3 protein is CSVANRDRDTQYF. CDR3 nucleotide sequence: TGCAGCGTAGCTAACAGGGACAGAGATACGCAGTATTTT.

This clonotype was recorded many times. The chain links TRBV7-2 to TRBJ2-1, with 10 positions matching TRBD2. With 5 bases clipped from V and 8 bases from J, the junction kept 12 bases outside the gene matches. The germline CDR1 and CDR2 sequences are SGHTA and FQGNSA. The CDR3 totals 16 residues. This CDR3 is CASSLRRLAGVDEQFF. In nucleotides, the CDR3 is TGTGCCAGCAGCCTGAGGCGGCTAGCGGGAGTTGATGAGCAGTTCTTC. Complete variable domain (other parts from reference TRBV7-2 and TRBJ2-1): GAGVSQSPSNKVTEKGKDVELRCDPISGHTALYWYRQSLGQGLEFLIYFQGNSAPDKSGLPSDRFSAERTGGSVSTLTIQRTQQEDSAVYLCASSLRRLAGVDEQFFGPGTRLTVL.